This is a list of T cell receptor beta chains from one sample in a study of human T cells and chemical hapten exposure. TCRdb reprocessed the 5' RACE reads with MiXCR, giving one entry per CDR3 protein. Of more than 140,000 distinct CDR3 sequences listed, roughly 4% are singletons. These receptors were taken from a female donor in good health. The CDR3 runs from the conserved cysteine through the conserved F or W. D genes are given only for firm matches. For some rows the clone size is stated as once, few or many, or as a class when expanded; others skip it.

abundance,len,v_gene,j_gene,d_gene,CDR3aa,CDR3nt
.,15,TRBV7-2,TRBJ2-7,.,CASSLSSLILLEQYF,TGTGCCAGCAGCTTAAGTAGTCTCATTCTGCTCGAGCAGTACTTC
many,15,TRBV3-1,TRBJ2-7,TRBD2,CASSQGYRGGYEQYF,TGTGCCAGCAGCCAAGGATACCGGGGGGGGTACGAGCAGTACTTC
many,15,TRBV2,TRBJ1-4,.,CASSGSLATNEKLFF,TGTGCCAGCAGTGGTAGCCTTGCAACTAATGAAAAACTGTTTTTT
many,15,TRBV3-1,TRBJ1-3,.,CASSQAGFFRNTIYF,TGTGCCAGCAGCCAAGCAGGATTCTTTAGAAACACCATATATTTT
many,15,TRBV3-1,TRBJ2-3,TRBD2,CASSHLAGGPDTQYF,TGTGCCAGCAGCCACTTAGCGGGGGGGCCAGATACGCAGTATTTT
many,15,TRBV12-3/TRBV12-4,TRBJ1-6,.,CASPLPNRRNSPLHF,TGTGCCAGCCCTCTACCTAACCGACGTAATTCACCCCTCCACTTT
many,15,TRBV5-1,TRBJ1-3,.,CASSLTGNPGNTIYF,TGCGCCAGCAGCTTAACCGGAAACCCTGGAAACACCATATATTTT
many,14,TRBV12-3/TRBV12-4,TRBJ1-5,.,CASSPTGSNQPQHF,TGTGCCAGCAGTCCCACAGGGAGCAATCAGCCCCAGCATTTT
many,15,TRBV7-9,TRBJ2-1,.,CASSLFFQGMVEQFF,TGTGCCAGCAGCTTATTTTTTCAGGGGATGGTCGAGCAGTTCTTC
.,18,TRBV4-3,TRBJ2-3,TRBD2,CASSQDKIAGESTDTQYF,TGCGCCAGCAGCCAAGACAAAATAGCGGGGGAGAGCACAGATACGCAGTATTTT
.,22,TRBV18,TRBJ2-3,.,CASSRLNRDGRTTSASTDTQYF,TGTGCCAGCTCACGTCTAAACCGGGACGGGCGGACCACCTCTGCTAGCACAGATACGCAGTATTTT
many,14,TRBV9,TRBJ2-3,TRBD2,CASSTRTSQDTQYF,TGTGCCAGCAGCACCCGGACTAGCCAGGATACGCAGTATTTT
.,17,TRBV27,TRBJ2-3,TRBD2,CASSLRASGGAGDTQYF,TGTGCCAGCAGTTTAAGAGCTAGCGGGGGGGCCGGAGATACGCAGTATTTT
few,15,TRBV7-9,TRBJ1-4,.,CASSRSGTVYEKLFF,TGTGCCAGCAGCAGATCCGGGACCGTGTATGAAAAACTGTTTTTT
.,13,TRBV6-2/TRBV6-3,TRBJ1-1,.,CASGQGRNTEAFF,TGTGCCAGCGGTCAGGGGCGGAACACTGAAGCTTTCTTT
many,16,TRBV21-1,TRBJ2-2,.,CASSKGPGGNTGELFF,TGTGCCAGCAGCAAAGGTCCAGGCGGGAACACCGGGGAGCTGTTTTTT
many,15,TRBV7-9,TRBJ2-3,TRBD2,CASSFSGARTDTQYF,TGTGCCAGCAGCTTTAGCGGGGCGCGCACAGATACGCAGTATTTT
many,12,TRBV6-6,TRBJ2-3,.,CASVDAADTQYF,TGTGCCAGCGTGGATGCAGCGGATACGCAGTATTTT
.,16,TRBV7-6,TRBJ1-4,.,CASSLGSSIRNEKLFF,TGTGCCAGCAGCTTAGGGTCCAGCATCCGTAATGAAAAACTGTTTTTT
many,15,TRBV12-3/TRBV12-4,TRBJ2-1,.,CASRRIGNTYNEQFF,TGTGCCAGCAGACGCATTGGAAATACCTACAATGAGCAGTTCTTC
many,17,TRBV4-2,TRBJ2-4,.,CASSQDPFGREKNIQYF,TGTGCCAGCAGCCAAGACCCGTTTGGCAGAGAAAAAAACATTCAGTACTTC
many,12,TRBV7-2,TRBJ2-1,.,CASSLIYNEQFF,TGTGCCAGCAGCTTGATCTACAATGAGCAGTTCTTC
few,12,TRBV14,TRBJ2-7,TRBD2,CASSQAGGLVYF,TGTGCCAGCAGCCAAGCGGGAGGTCTTGTTTACTTC
few,18,TRBV5-1,TRBJ1-5,TRBD1,CASSYDREPRWGNQPQHF,TGCGCCAGCTCTTACGACAGGGAACCCAGGTGGGGCAATCAGCCCCAGCATTTT
many,13,TRBV14,TRBJ2-7,.,CATSITTGSAQYF,TGTGCCACCTCAATTACGACGGGATCCGCCCAGTACTTC
many,16,TRBV5-1,TRBJ2-3,TRBD1,CASSYGQALPPDTQYF,TGCGCCAGCAGCTACGGACAGGCTCTACCCCCAGATACGCAGTATTTT
many,15,TRBV5-1,TRBJ2-1,TRBD1,CASSLTGGAYNEQFF,TGCGCCAGCAGCTTGACAGGGGGCGCCTACAATGAGCAGTTCTTC
few,15,TRBV10-3,TRBJ2-1,TRBD2,CAISETSGLTNEQFF,TGTGCCATCAGTGAAACTAGCGGGCTCACCAATGAGCAGTTCTTC
many,16,TRBV7-9,TRBJ2-2,.,CASSLDGGRPTGELFF,TGTGCCAGCAGCTTAGATGGTGGCAGACCCACCGGGGAGCTGTTTTTT
many,16,TRBV6-5,TRBJ2-1,.,CASSYSVGEAYNEQFF,TGTGCCAGCAGTTACTCTGTGGGGGAGGCCTACAATGAGCAGTTCTTC
.,13,TRBV15,TRBJ2-7,.,CATSRLPGYEQYF,TGTGCCACCAGCAGACTCCCCGGTTACGAGCAGTACTTC
.,13,TRBV7-2,TRBJ1-1,.,CASSLILSGEAFF,TGTGCCAGCAGCTTAATCTTGTCGGGAGAAGCTTTCTTT
many,13,TRBV7-7,TRBJ1-2,.,CASSPGPNYGYTF,TGTGCCAGCAGCCCTGGGCCTAACTATGGCTACACCTTC
many,15,TRBV7-9,TRBJ1-6,.,CASSETRDKASPLHF,TGTGCCAGCAGCGAAACTAGGGACAAGGCTTCACCCCTCCACTTT
many,12,TRBV20-1,TRBJ2-1,TRBD1,CSAGTRGQEQFF,TGCAGTGCGGGGACCAGGGGGCAGGAGCAGTTCTTC
many,13,TRBV4-3,TRBJ2-1,.,CASSQDWQQGQFF,TGCGCCAGCAGCCAAGATTGGCAGCAAGGTCAGTTCTTC
many,18,TRBV6-2/TRBV6-3,TRBJ1-1,.,CASSYINRSPGPGDEAFF,TGTGCCAGCAGTTATATAAACCGATCTCCGGGGCCGGGGGACGAAGCTTTCTTT
many,17,TRBV7-8,TRBJ1-1,.,CASSLLKTGTLNTEAFF,TGTGCCAGCAGCTTGTTAAAAACAGGGACCCTGAACACTGAAGCTTTCTTT
many,16,TRBV15,TRBJ2-7,TRBD2,CATSRGSGGGIYEQYF,TGTGCCACCAGCAGAGGCTCGGGGGGGGGAATCTACGAGCAGTACTTC
many,18,TRBV12-3/TRBV12-4,TRBJ1-6,.,CAISLPRKGDGSNSPLHF,TGTGCCATTTCTCTCCCGCGGAAGGGGGACGGTAGTAATTCACCCCTCCACTTT
many,11,TRBV12-3/TRBV12-4,TRBJ1-1,.,CASSLTNQAFF,TGTGCCAGCAGTTTAACAAATCAAGCTTTCTTT
many,14,TRBV20-1,TRBJ1-1,.,CSARTTVRDTEAFF,TGCAGTGCTAGAACCACGGTTCGGGACACTGAAGCTTTCTTT
many,15,TRBV28,TRBJ2-2,.,CASNRGGAVTGELFF,TGTGCCAGCAATAGAGGTGGGGCGGTCACCGGGGAGCTGTTTTTT
many,14,TRBV5-1,TRBJ1-1,.,CASSFGDMGTEAFF,TGCGCCAGCAGCTTCGGCGACATGGGGACTGAAGCTTTCTTT
many,14,TRBV7-9,TRBJ2-7,TRBD1,CASSLGQGVDEQYF,TGTGCCAGCAGCTTAGGACAGGGGGTCGACGAGCAGTACTTC
many,15,TRBV12-3/TRBV12-4,TRBJ2-7,.,CASSTRWWQGHEQYF,TGTGCCAGCAGTACCCGGTGGTGGCAGGGCCACGAGCAGTACTTC
many,11,TRBV29-1,TRBJ1-2,.,CSVDDRNGYTF,TGCAGCGTGGACGACAGGAACGGCTACACCTTC
many,15,TRBV27,TRBJ1-2,.,CASSLLGRRGYGYTF,TGTGCCAGCAGTTTACTGGGCCGGCGGGGCTATGGCTACACCTTC
many,15,TRBV3-1,TRBJ2-3,.,CASSQDGQIGETQYF,TGTGCCAGCAGCCAAGACGGACAGATAGGAGAGACGCAGTATTTT
many,15,TRBV28,TRBJ2-1,.,CASRSGDFSYNEQFF,TGTGCCAGCCGATCTGGCGATTTCTCCTACAATGAGCAGTTCTTC
many,14,TRBV7-6,TRBJ1-6,.,CASSLVRDNSPLHF,TGTGCCAGCAGCTTAGTGAGGGATAATTCACCCCTCCACTTT
many,14,TRBV9,TRBJ1-5,TRBD1,CASSVTGGNQPQHF,TGTGCCAGCAGCGTCACAGGGGGCAATCAGCCCCAGCATTTT